This TCR beta chain was profiled in a study of T cell changes during pregnancy in multiple sclerosis. TCRdb's copy holds only in-frame clones and misses some; the assay was immunoSEQ multiplex PCR. This table has 30,000 to 45,000 clones, 93% appearing once. The CDR3 has 13 amino acids. V lost 4 bases, J lost 4 bases, and 13 bases lay in between. Germline CDR1 is GTSNPN and CDR2 is SVGIG (reference sequence). The source material was CD4+ T cells from peripheral blood mononuclear cells, sampled in the first trimester of pregnancy. This rearrangement joins TRBV30 to TRBJ1-1, with unresolved D. The receptor was isolated from a female donor with multiple sclerosis, enrolled in a pregnancy study. In DNA form, the CDR3 reads TGTGCCTGGACTAAAAGTCGATCCACTGAAGCTTTCTTT. Translating it yields CAWTKSRSTEAFF.